What follows are 8 T cell receptor beta chains derived from one specimen sequenced in a study of OX40 agonist ivuxolimab in advanced cancers. The table came from immunoSEQ multiplex PCR; TCRdb's copy has only in-frame clones and leaves some out. This sample has around 19,000 clones; around 90% occur once, and the top ten carry around 60%. The material sequenced was CD4+ or CD8+ T cells sorted from blood, taken in a trial of the OX40 agonist ivuxolimab. The receptors here all came from an adult with an advanced solid tumor such as melanoma, head and neck, liver or kidney cancer.

The chain couples TRBV5-1 to TRBJ1-4; D call uncertain. Germline V gene sequence: CDR1 SGHRS, CDR2 YFSETQ. V lost 0 bases and J lost 0, with 12 bases in between. This CDR3 spans 17 amino acids. In nucleotides, the CDR3 is TGCGCCAGCAGCTTGGAGGTCCCGTCTGCAACTAATGAAAAACTGTTTTTT. Encoded protein: CASSLEVPSATNEKLFF.

The chain recombines TRBV7-8 with TRBJ1-5; D unresolved. The V and J ends lost 5 bases and 0 bases respectively, with 11 bases between them. The CDR3 length is 15 residues. Germline CDR1 reads SGHVS; CDR2 reads FQNEAQ. The CDR3 sequence is CASSAGLYSNQPQHF. CDR3 bases: TGTGCCAGCAGCGCAGGACTGTATAGCAATCAGCCCCAGCATTTT.

J is TRBJ2-4 and V is TRBV2, with a possible D match to TRBD2 (5 bases). The CDR3 loop spans 16 amino acids. V lost 2 bases and J lost 6, with 17 bases in between. Germline CDR1 is SNHLY and CDR2 is FYNNEI. The CDR3 loop is CASSEWVFGVGNIQYF. CDR3 nucleotide sequence: TGTGCCAGCAGTGAATGGGTTTTCGGGGTCGGAAACATTCAGTACTTC.

The rearrangement links TRBV29-1 to TRBJ2-5, with TRBD2 identical over 7 bases. V trimming: 8 bases; J trimming: 0 bases; junction bases outside the gene matches: 6. CDR1 is SQVTM and CDR2 is ANQGSEA in the germline V gene. CDR3 length: 13 amino acids. The CDR3 is CSTLAGYQETQYF. The CDR3, as DNA: TGCAGCACCTTAGCGGGCTACCAAGAGACCCAGTACTTC.

The chain employs TRBV19 and TRBJ1-5; D ambiguous. The germline V gene has CDR1 LNHDA and CDR2 SQIVND (reference sequence). Trimming stripped 7 bases from V and 4 bases from J, with 11 bases between. This CDR3 is 13 amino acids long. The CDR3 reads CASTGRGNQPQHF. CDR3 nucleotides: TGTGCCAGTACTGGGCGAGGGAATCAGCCCCAGCATTTT.

This chain connects TRBV29-1 to TRBJ2-3; no firm D call. V was cut by 3 bases and J by 1 base, with 5 bases left in between. The germline V gene has CDR1 SQVTM and CDR2 ANQGSEA. The CDR3 has 12 residues. CDR3 sequence: CSVDPGTDTQYF. CDR3 sequence (DNA): TGCAGCGTTGACCCAGGCACAGATACGCAGTATTTT.

This sequence joins TRBV11-2 and TRBJ2-7, with 12 nucleotides matching TRBD2. Germline V gene lookup returns CDR1 SGHAT and CDR2 FQNNGV. V lost 1 base and J lost 0; bases outside the gene matches: 4. The CDR3 is made up of 17 amino acids. The CDR3 DNA sequence: TGTGCCAGCAGCTTAGGAGGACTAGCGGGGAGCTCCTACGAGCAGTACTTC. Residues: CASSLGGLAGSSYEQYF.

The chain couples TRBV11-2 to TRBJ2-5; TRBD2 agrees at 7 bases. This CDR3 region has 15 residues. Trimming cost V 1 base and J 1 base; bases outside gene matches: 3. Germline values: CDR1 SGHAT, CDR2 FQNNGV. The CDR3, as DNA: TGTGCCAGCAGCTTAGTCGGGGGGACCCAAGAGACCCAGTACTTC. Translating gives CASSLVGGTQETQYF. Full variable domain (rest looked up from reference TRBV11-2 and TRBJ2-5): EAGVAQSPRYKIIEKRQSVAFWCNPISGHATLYWYQQILGQGPKLLIQFQNNGVVDDSQLPKDRFSAERLKGVDSTLKIQPAKLEDSAVYLCASSLVGGTQETQYFGPGTRLLVL.